This T cell receptor beta chain was documented in a study of blood T cell repertoires in COVID-19. V was trimmed by 8 bases and J by 0 bases, leaving 13 bases between them. Germline CDR1 is SQVTM and CDR2 is ANQGSEA. CDR3 length equals 13 residues. The data were produced by immunoSEQ multiplex PCR, yet TCRdb's version contains in-frame clones alone and is incomplete. The data show approximately 170,000 clones, approximately 86% seen once. The V call is TRBV29-1, the J call TRBJ1-1; D possibly corresponds to TRBD1 (6 bases). What was sequenced was peripheral blood. This TCR was recovered from an elderly woman with active or convalescent COVID-19. The CDR3 spells CSTTGQMNTEAFF. CDR3 in DNA: TGCAGCACGACAGGCCAAATGAACACTGAAGCTTTCTTT. Full variable domain (remainder filled in from reference TRBV29-1 and TRBJ1-1): SAVISQKPSRDICQRGTSLTIQCQVDSQVTMMFWYRQQPGQSLTLIATANQGSEATYESGFVIDKFPISRPNLTFSTLTVSNMSPEDSSIYLCSTTGQMNTEAFFGQGTRLTVV.